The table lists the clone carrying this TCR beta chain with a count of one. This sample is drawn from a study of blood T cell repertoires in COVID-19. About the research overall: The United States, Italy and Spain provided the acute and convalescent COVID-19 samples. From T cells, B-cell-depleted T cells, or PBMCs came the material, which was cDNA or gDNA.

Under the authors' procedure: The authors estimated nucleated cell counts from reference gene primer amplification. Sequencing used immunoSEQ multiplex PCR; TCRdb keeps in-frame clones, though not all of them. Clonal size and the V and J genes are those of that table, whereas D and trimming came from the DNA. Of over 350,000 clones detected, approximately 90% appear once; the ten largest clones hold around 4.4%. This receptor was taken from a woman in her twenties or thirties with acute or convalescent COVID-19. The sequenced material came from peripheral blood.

The CDR3 nucleotides are TGCATCAGCAGCCCCGGCGGCTGGGTAGGCTATGGCTACACCTTC. Its protein is CISSPGGWVGYGYTF. The chain couples TRBV1 to TRBJ1-2. TRBV1 is listed as a pseudogene. The length of the CDR3 is 15 residues.